The following is a T cell receptor beta chain sequence with its context. The antigen is unknown. These data originate in a study of CD8 T cells in Susac syndrome. The RNA input was about 0.5 to 1 ug, and it was reverse transcribed with random hexamers. By means of immunoSEQ multiplex PCR, TCR beta CDR3 spanning 54 Vbeta and 13 Jbeta underwent amplification. TCRdb redid the calling of the immunoSEQ multiplex PCR reads with MiXCR, one entry per CDR3 protein. The table has about 200,000 distinct CDR3 sequences, about 95% seen once. The CDR3 is 13 amino acids. Per germline, CDR1 DFQATT and CDR2 SNEGSKA (reference sequence). V was shortened by 3 bases and J by 1 base, with 9 bases between the two germline ends. Study-wide results and caveats: Individuals included in the TCR sequencing and HLA analysis were acknowledged by the study to be relatively few in number.

V usage is TRBV20-1 and J usage is TRBJ2-5, with TRBD2 as a possible D gene (6 bases). The clonotype was recovered from a human donor with multiple sclerosis. Source material: CD4+ T cells from PBMCs. In nucleotides, the CDR3 is TGCAGTGCTAGGGACTATTTCCAAGAGACCCAGTACTTC. This sequence encodes CSARDYFQETQYF.